This TCR beta chain was sequenced for a study of identical twins. V was pared by 8 bases and J by 3 bases, with 9 bases of the junction left unmatched. The length of the CDR3 is 15 residues. Using its own MiXCR run on the 5' RACE reads, TCRdb lists one record per CDR3 protein. The top ten clones hold less than 15% of a sample with some 250,000 distinct CDR3 sequences, 5.5% to 7.5% of them seen once. The sample also formed part of further work on T cells expressing NK-cell markers.

This sequence originates from a young woman in good health. V is TRBV12-3 or TRBV12-4 and J is TRBJ2-3, with 9 bases aligning to TRBD2. The sample taken for sequencing was CD8+ T cells sorted from blood. The CDR3 DNA reads TGTGCCAGCGGGGCGGGGGGGCTTAGGACAGATACGCAGTATTTT. It is translated as CASGAGGLRTDTQYF.